This T cell receptor beta chain was retrieved from a study of blood T cell repertoires in COVID-19. Overall study: The United States, Italy and Spain were the sources of the acute and convalescent COVID-19 samples. Sample material is recorded as cDNA or gDNA derived from T cells, B-cell-depleted T cells, or PBMCs.

The CDR3 totals 14 residues. With V trimmed by 5 bases and J by 4 bases, 4 bases remained unmatched. Germline V lookup: CDR1 LNHDA, CDR2 SQIVND (reference sequence). How the authors handled the data: The authors estimated nucleated cell counts from reference gene primer amplification. Assay used: immunoSEQ multiplex PCR; TCRdb lists only in-frame clones, some missing. That table gives V, J and clone size, and the DNA gave D and trimming. This sample has about 250,000 clones; approximately 83% occur once, and the top ten carry approximately 4%. The V call is TRBV19, the J call TRBJ2-3, with TRBD2 matching 9 bases. The sample was peripheral blood. This receptor was identified in a middle-aged man with active or convalescent COVID-19. CDR3 loop: CASSQKRGADTQYF. DNA of the CDR3: TGTGCCAGTAGTCAGAAGCGGGGGGCAGATACGCAGTATTTT.